These 8 T cell receptor beta chains were sequenced from one sample in a study of identical twins. One entry per CDR3 protein, called by TCRdb with MiXCR from the 5' RACE reads. The data hold hundreds of thousands of distinct CDR3 sequences, with approximately 8% observed a single time. In addition, the sample was reused for a study of yellow fever vaccine responses in identical twins.

Specimen: CD8+ T cells sorted from blood. The receptors were sampled from a woman under 30 in good health.

This clonotype was picked up many times. V and J are TRBV15 and TRBJ1-1; D is perhaps TRBD1 (6 bases). Germline V lookup: CDR1 LNHNV, CDR2 YYDKDF (reference sequence). The V end was cut by 5 bases, the J end by 6 bases, with 22 bases between. This CDR3 is built from 16 residues. The CDR3 reads CATSLGQGRSGSEAFF. The CDR3 DNA reads as TGTGCCACCAGCTTAGGTCAGGGGAGAAGTGGGTCTGAAGCTTTCTTT.

The chain carries TRBV4-1 and TRBJ2-7; no clear D gene. The V gene lost 1 base and the J gene lost 0 bases, with 7 bases spanning the gap. Germline assignment: CDR1 MGHRA and CDR2 YSYEKL. The CDR3 runs 14 residues. The CDR3 region has the DNA TGCGCCAGCAGCCAAGTTCCGAGCTCCTACGAGCAGTACTTC. It encodes CASSQVPSSYEQYF.

In its sample, this clonotype was seen a few times. The chain joins TRBV7-9 to TRBJ1-4; tentatively, D is TRBD1 (5 bases). Germline V lookup: CDR1 SEHNR, CDR2 FQNEAQ (reference sequence). The CDR3 sequence is 17 residues long. V was clipped by 3 bases and J by 6 bases, with 20 bases between them. CDR3 DNA sequence: TGTGCCAGCAGCTTCGGGACCAGTCCCTTCGGAGATGAAAAACTGTTTTTT. Translation: CASSFGTSPFGDEKLFF.

This clonotype was counted between two and nine times. This chain uses TRBV27 with TRBJ1-2, with a tentative D call TRBD1 (6 bases). This CDR3 region has 13 residues. The germline V gene has CDR1 MNHEY and CDR2 SMNVEV (reference sequence). Trimming took off 7 bases at V and 3 bases at J, with 12 bases between the two ends. The CDR3 region is CASKPRQDYGYTF. The CDR3 bases are TGTGCCAGCAAGCCTCGACAGGACTATGGCTACACCTTC.

This clonotype was counted a few times. The V call is TRBV5-1, the J call TRBJ2-5; TRBD2 aligns across 7 bases. This CDR3 region has 17 residues. The junction had 16 bases not matched to a gene; V was cut back by 3 bases and J by 5 bases. The germline gives CDR1 SGHRS, CDR2 YFSETQ. CDR3 nucleotide sequence: TGCGCCAGCAGCTCACAATGGACTAGGAGCCGGGAGGAGACCCAGTACTTC. It yields the protein CASSSQWTRSREETQYF.

This clonotype was counted a few times. CDR3 loop: CASSQGSGPYEQYF. CDR3 sequence (DNA): TGTGCCAGCAGCCAGGGGAGCGGCCCCTACGAGCAGTACTTC. The rearrangement uses TRBV13 and TRBJ2-7, with a possible D match to TRBD1 (6 bases). CDR1 and CDR2 from the germline V gene are PRHDT and FYEKMQ (reference sequence). Trimming cost V 5 bases and J 2 bases, with 13 bases left between them. There are 14 residues in the CDR3.

This clonotype has a count of ten or more. V is TRBV5-5 and J is TRBJ2-1, with D tentatively TRBD1 (6 bases). CDR3 length: 15 amino acids. CDR1 and CDR2 (germline): SGHKS, YYEKEE (reference sequence). Trimming took 4 bases from V and 1 from J, leaving 12 bases between them. The CDR3 bases are TGTGCCAGCAGCCAGGGGTTTGGGTCCTACAATGAGCAGTTCTTC. Protein sequence: CASSQGFGSYNEQFF.

This clonotype was detected only a few times. This chain uses TRBV6-1 with TRBJ2-6; perhaps TRBD2 as D (5 bases). The germline gives CDR1 MNHNS, CDR2 SASEGT. Trimming pared 6 bases from V and 2 bases from J, leaving 11 bases between. This CDR3 contains 15 residues. Written as DNA, the CDR3 is TGTGCCAGCAGCGGCCGGGGTCCTGGGGCCAACGTCCTGACTTTC. It specifies CASSGRGPGANVLTF.